Listed below are T cell receptor beta chains from one sample, sequenced in a study of cytomegalovirus exposure and HLA in healthy donors. Repertoires were generated with immunoSEQ multiplex PCR, while TCRdb's copy carries only in-frame clones and drops some. The sample yields over 150,000 clones, roughly 67% seen once. The specimen was PBMCs. The origin of the receptors is a woman younger than 35 in good health and CMV-seropositive. The CDR3 runs from the conserved cysteine through the conserved F or W. A D gene is named only where the DNA matches it firmly. The listing skips clone size in some rows; elsewhere it reads once, few, many or a size class.

size	D	J	V	DNA	CDR3
NA	NA	TRBJ2-2	TRBV5-8	TGTGCCAGCAGCCGAGGGTTAAGGATTACCGGGGAGCTGTTTTTT	CASSRGLRITGELFF
few	TRBD1	TRBJ2-5	TRBV30	TGTGCCTGGGATGACAGGGGAGCAGAGACCCAGTACTTC	CAWDDRGAETQYF
NA	TRBD2	TRBJ2-3	TRBV10-3	TGTGCCATCAGTGAAATGGGACTAGCGGGGGATGGGACAGATACGCAGTATTTT	CAISEMGLAGDGTDTQYF
NA	TRBD1	TRBJ1-2	TRBV6-6	TGTGCCAGCAGTTACGAGCTACAGGGGAACTATGGCTACACCTTC	CASSYELQGNYGYTF
NA	NA	TRBJ2-7	TRBV9	TGTGCCAGCAGCGTAGACGCAGGCCCTATAGAGCAGTACTTC	CASSVDAGPIEQYF
NA	NA	TRBJ2-7	TRBV4-3	TGCGCCAGCAGCCAAGCGACTGAATACGAGCAGTACTTC	CASSQATEYEQYF
NA	NA	TRBJ1-2	TRBV6-1	TGTGCCAGCAGTGAAGGGTTTCCAAGGAGGTGGGGCTATGGCTACACCTTC	CASSEGFPRRWGYGYTF
NA	NA	TRBJ1-1	TRBV19	TGTGCCAGTAGTACCTACACTGAAGCTTTCTTT	CASSTYTEAFF
NA	TRBD1	TRBJ1-2	TRBV6-5	TGTGCCAGCAGTGTAGACAGGGGGGAACGCGGCTACACCTTC	CASSVDRGERGYTF
few	TRBD2	TRBJ2-1	TRBV13	TGTGCCAGCAGCCGGACTAGCGGGGACCTTTACAATGAGCAGTTCTTC	CASSRTSGDLYNEQFF
few	NA	TRBJ1-1	TRBV2	TGTGCCAGCACCCTTTTAGGAGGGGCATACACTGAAGCTTTCTTT	CASTLLGGAYTEAFF
NA	TRBD1	TRBJ2-3	TRBV27	TGTGCCAGCAGTTTATGGGGGGACAGGGGCCCAGATACGCAGTATTTT	CASSLWGDRGPDTQYF
NA	TRBD1	TRBJ2-7	TRBV4-3	TGCGCCAGCAGCCAGGGGACAGGGCCCTATAGCTACGAGCAGTACTTC	CASSQGTGPYSYEQYF
NA	TRBD1	TRBJ1-2	TRBV6-5	TGTGCCAGCAGGAGGGACAGCCCGAACTATGGCTACACCTTC	CASRRDSPNYGYTF
NA	TRBD1	TRBJ2-7	TRBV15	TGTGCCACCAGCAGACCCACTAAGACAGGGCTCCCCTACGAGCAGTACTTC	CATSRPTKTGLPYEQYF
NA	NA	TRBJ1-1	TRBV18	TGTGCCAGCACCCATATGGACAGTAGCACTGAAGCTTTCTTT	CASTHMDSSTEAFF
NA	TRBD2	TRBJ2-3	TRBV4-3	TGCGCCAGCAGCCAGGGTCCGGGGGGGGACCGCACAGATACGCAGTATTTT	CASSQGPGGDRTDTQYF
NA	TRBD1	TRBJ1-5	TRBV6-1	TGTGCCAGCAGTAAGACAGGGATTCAGCCCCAGCATTTT	CASSKTGIQPQHF
NA	TRBD1	TRBJ2-7	TRBV13	TGTGCCAGCAGCTCCGCAGGACAGGGAGCCTACGAGCAGTACTTC	CASSSAGQGAYEQYF
few	TRBD2	TRBJ2-5	TRBV9	TGTGCCAGCAGCGTAGTAGCGGGTCCTCAAGAGACCCAGTACTTC	CASSVVAGPQETQYF
NA	TRBD2	TRBJ2-3	TRBV6-4	TGTGCCAGCAGTGCTAGCGGTAGCACAGATACGCAGTATTTT	CASSASGSTDTQYF
NA	NA	TRBJ2-3	TRBV19	TGTGCCAGTAGTATCGGGGAGGCGTTGACAGATACGCAGTATTTT	CASSIGEALTDTQYF
NA	TRBD1	TRBJ2-2	TRBV27	TGTGCCAGCAGTTTATCGAGGGGGCGGACCGGGGAGCTGTTTTTT	CASSLSRGRTGELFF
NA	TRBD1	TRBJ1-5	TRBV18	TGTGCCAGCTCACTACAGGGGCCTAGCAATCAGCCCCAGCATTTT	CASSLQGPSNQPQHF
NA	NA	TRBJ2-1	TRBV5-6	TGTGCCAGCAGCTTGGGCCTAGCGTTAAATGAGCAGTTCTTC	CASSLGLALNEQFF
once	TRBD1	TRBJ2-2	TRBV5-1	TGCGCCAGCAGCTTGCTCCTTACCGGGACAGGGAGCACCGGGGAGCTGTTTTTT	CASSLLLTGTGSTGELFF
NA	TRBD2	TRBJ2-7	TRBV6-1	TGTGCCGTACTGGTCCCAGGGAGGGACGACGAGCAGTACTTC	CAVLVPGRDDEQYF
NA	TRBD1	TRBJ1-4	TRBV9	TGTGCCAGCAGCGTAGATGAGGACAGGGCTAATGAAAAACTGTTTTTT	CASSVDEDRANEKLFF
few	TRBD1	TRBJ1-1	TRBV7-6	TGTGCCAGCAGAGGACAGGGGAGGAGCACTGAAGCTTTCTTT	CASRGQGRSTEAFF
few	TRBD1	TRBJ1-2	TRBV19	TGTGCCAGTAGTGTAGCCGGGACAGCCTTAGGGTGGGATGGCTACACCTTC	CASSVAGTALGWDGYTF
few	NA	TRBJ1-3	TRBV4-2	TGTGCCAGCAGCCAAGTCTCTGTAGCTGGAAACACCATATATTTT	CASSQVSVAGNTIYF
once	NA	TRBJ2-6	TRBV4-1	TGCGCCAGCAGCCTAACAGGACTATCTGGGGCCAACGTCCTGACTTTC	CASSLTGLSGANVLTF
NA	NA	TRBJ2-1	TRBV30	TGTGCCTGGAGCGGTACCTACAATGAGCAGTTCTTC	CAWSGTYNEQFF
NA	TRBD1	TRBJ1-6	TRBV19	TGTGCCAGCGACCCGGGACAGCATAATTCACCCCTCCACTTT	CASDPGQHNSPLHF
NA	TRBD1	TRBJ1-6	TRBV5-1	TGCGCCAGCAGCTTACAGACAGGGAATTCACCCCTCCACTTT	CASSLQTGNSPLHF
NA	TRBD2	TRBJ2-1	TRBV9	TGTGCCAGCAGCGTATATGGCGGGGGGCCCTACAATGAGCAGTTCTTC	CASSVYGGGPYNEQFF
NA	TRBD1	TRBJ2-3	TRBV7-2	TGTGCCAGCAGCCCCCGGACAGGGACAGATACGCAGTATTTT	CASSPRTGTDTQYF
NA	TRBD2	TRBJ2-1	TRBV5-1	TGCGCCAGCAGCTTGGATAGCGGGGGGGCTGGTTCTGAGCAGTTCTTC	CASSLDSGGAGSEQFF
NA	NA	TRBJ2-7	TRBV2	TGTGCCAGCAGCCAGGGTCCTTACGAGCAGTACTTC	CASSQGPYEQYF
once	NA	TRBJ2-2	TRBV25-1	TGTGCCAGCAGTGAGCGGGGCCCTTTCACCGGGGAGCTGTTTTTT	CASSERGPFTGELFF